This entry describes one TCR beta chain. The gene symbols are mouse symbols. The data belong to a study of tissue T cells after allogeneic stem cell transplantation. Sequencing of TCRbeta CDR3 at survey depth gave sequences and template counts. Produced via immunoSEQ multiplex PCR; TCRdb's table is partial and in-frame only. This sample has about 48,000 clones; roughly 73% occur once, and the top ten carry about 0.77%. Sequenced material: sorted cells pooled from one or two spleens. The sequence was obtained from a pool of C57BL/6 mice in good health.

CDR3: CASSSPGGRQNTLYF. CDR3 DNA, as far as it was read: TGTGCCAGCAGTTCCCCAGGAGGAAGGCAAAACACCTTGTAC. This chain uses TRBV15 with TRBJ2-4; D gene unclear. Read sequence stops 1 residue before the CDR3 end, and the germline J gene provides the missing end. Deletions cut 4 bases from V and 3 bases from J, with 14 bases between. Germline CDR1 and CDR2: SGHND and FRSKSL. The CDR3 covers 15 residues.